Listed here are 7 T cell receptor beta chains from one sample, sequenced in a study of cytomegalovirus exposure and HLA in healthy donors. Amplification used 60 Vbeta primers and 13 Jbeta primers. Repertoires were generated with immunoSEQ multiplex PCR, while TCRdb's copy carries only in-frame clones and drops some. The sample consists of 150,000 to 200,000 clones, about 70% of them appearing once. Sequencing was done on a sample of PBMCs. These receptors were obtained from a woman aged 25 to 39 in good health and CMV-seronegative.

V is TRBV29-1 and J is TRBJ2-2, with 7 bases aligning to TRBD1. The CDR3 totals 15 residues. Germline assignment: CDR1 SQVTM and CDR2 ANQGSEA. The trim removed 5 bases at V and 1 base at J, leaving 7 bases unmatched. The CDR3 protein is CSVRKDRQNTGELFF. Here the CDR3 DNA reads TGCAGCGTTCGCAAGGACAGGCAGAACACCGGGGAGCTGTTTTTT.

In this sample, this clone turned up a few times. V is TRBV5-1 and J is TRBJ2-2; 10 positions agree with TRBD1. V lost 9 bases to trimming and J lost 0 bases; unmatched junction nucleotides: 14. The germline CDR1 and CDR2 sequences are SGHRS and YFSETQ. CDR3 length equals 18 residues. The CDR3 DNA reads as TGCGCCACCACAGGGGGACAGGGGATTTCCGCGAACACCGGGGAGCTGTTTTTT. It encodes CATTGGQGISANTGELFF.

The genes are TRBV7-3 and TRBJ1-6; TRBD1 matches at 11 bases. In germline, CDR1 is SGHTA, CDR2 FQGTGA. The CDR3 runs to 15 residues. V dropped 5 bases and J dropped 14; count of bases not matched to a gene: 11. Here the CDR3 reads CASSERTGGWGALHF. The CDR3 DNA reads TGTGCCAGCAGCGAAAGGACAGGGGGCTGGGGGGCCCTCCACTTT.

This clone was detected a few times. The J gene is TRBJ2-1, the V gene TRBV6-4, with a weak D call TRBD1 (6 bases). The V gene lost 0 bases and the J gene lost 8 bases, with 8 bases spanning the gap. CDR1 and CDR2 (germline): MRHNA, SNTAGT. The CDR3 has 13 amino acids. CDR3 loop: CASSDSQGYEQFF. CDR3 nucleotides: TGTGCCAGCAGTGACTCACAGGGCTATGAGCAGTTCTTC.

This chain links TRBV7-6 with TRBJ2-3; 12 bases match TRBD2. The germline CDR1 and CDR2 sequences are SGHVS and FNYEAQ. Losses at the gene ends were 3 bases for V and 6 bases for J; bases not matched to a gene: 7. The CDR3 runs 16 residues. The DNA of the CDR3 is TGTGCCAGCAGCTTCACTAGCGGGAGGCTTGGGGATACGCAGTATTTT. Protein product: CASSFTSGRLGDTQYF.

The chain has TRBV2 and TRBJ1-5; 10 positions agree with TRBD1. Per germline, CDR1 SNHLY and CDR2 FYNNEI. The J segment lost 6 bases and the V segment lost 1 base, leaving 6 bases of the junction unmatched. The CDR3 sequence is 16 residues long. Here the CDR3 reads CASSEGGRTGGQPQHF. The CDR3 DNA reads as TGTGCCAGCAGTGAAGGTGGAAGGACAGGGGGTCAGCCCCAGCATTTT.

The J gene is TRBJ2-1, the V gene TRBV4-1; 10 bases line up with TRBD2. The ends lost 1 base at V and 4 bases at J; junction bases unmatched: 7. The CDR3 has 17 amino acids. CDR1 is MGHRA and CDR2 is YSYEKL in the germline V gene. The CDR3 loop is CASSQAASGGVYNEQFF. CDR3 nucleotides: TGCGCCAGCAGCCAAGCAGCTAGCGGGGGTGTTTACAATGAGCAGTTCTTC.